This T cell receptor (beta chain) derives from a study of blood T cell repertoires in COVID-19. Method: immunoSEQ multiplex PCR; TCRdb's copy keeps in-frame clones and lacks some. The sample has more than 300,000 clones; around 86% are singletons. Living in under 30 US areas, the participants were between about 18 and 100 years of age. Membership in each cohort depended on participant-reported clinical history. The study counted Cohort 3 donors as recovered given two negative PCRs, clearance, or symptom resolution. V lost 8 bases and J 0 bases, leaving 17 bases between the germline ends. The CDR3 covers 15 residues. Germline CDR1 MGHRA, CDR2 YSYEKL.

The source of this sequence is a woman aged 18-29 years who had recovered from COVID-19. The gene calls are TRBV4-1 and TRBJ2-7; TRBD2 is a possible D gene (5 bases). Sequencing was performed on PBMCs or T cells enriched from blood (not recorded which). The CDR3: CASSRHGDSSYEQYF. CDR3 sequence (DNA): TGCGCCAGCTCCCGACACGGGGATAGCTCCTACGAGCAGTACTTC.